This TCR beta chain appears in the sequencing data of a study of beta chain features in type 1 diabetes (dated by TCRdb to 2016 to 2019). At the level of the whole study: Patients and healthy donors did not differ in mean age, gender distribution, total cell number or subset yield. A total of some 100,000,000 sorted cells were examined across all samples, and a strong correlation was observed between cell number per subset and RNA yield. In the study, recently diagnosed type 1 diabetes patients and matched healthy donors were compared on the TCRB repertoires of their sorted circulating CD4+ T cell subsets. Naive and central memory subsets were obtained from all 30 or so donors, but regulatory and stem cell-like memory subsets were isolated from only 8 patients and roughly 8 healthy donors. The study at large found these results: Type 1 diabetes patients showed a moderate but significant shortening of TCRB CDR3 length in all four CD4+ subsets. Patients with type 1 diabetes made fewer insertions and deleted more nucleotides at VDJ recombination sites, implying thymic rearrangement abnormalities. Shorter templates might be favored by PCR, yet because patient and control samples were amplified and corrected together, any such skew would affect both groups equally. The naive, central memory and regulatory TCRB repertoires appeared to resemble one another more closely among patients than among healthy donors. HLA sub-analyses involved small numbers of individuals, so any influence of HLA type on TCRB rearrangement remained unresolved. Because cDNA was sequenced instead of genomic DNA, activated cells with high expression could be over-represented, although the groups did not differ in activation or CD3 levels.

The entire amount of isolated RNA was reverse transcribed using the High Capacity cDNA Reverse Transcription Kit, so the sequenced TCRB transcripts were expressed ones. Deep immunoSEQ sequencing was performed on naive, central memory and regulatory T cell samples, with an average of roughly 3.5 million total reads per sample. Sorted cells were lysed in RLT buffer and RNA was extracted with DNase-treated RNeasy Micro or Mini kits, depending on cell number. Each cell subset was processed separately to prevent cross-contamination, with patient and healthy donor samples processed together. TCRB sequences were amplified from cDNA with the immunoSEQ multiplex PCR, producing 87-bp fragments spanning the CDR3 region. Amplicons were sequenced on the Illumina HiSeq platform. The published analysis was carried out like this. Synthetic template baselines were used to correct PCR bias computationally, reads within Hamming distance 2 were collapsed, and singletons that could not be merged were discarded. Reads were aligned against IMGT so that V, D and J genes, CDR3 length and insertions or deletions at six rearrangement sites could be assigned. Within each subset, clonotype counts were normalized to sorted cell number, and only after that were true diversity and Gini coefficients computed with the tcR R package. The overlap coefficient, calculated on TCRB nucleotide sequences, was used to measure repertoire sharing. Out-of-frame TCRB sequences from naive cells were analyzed to stand in for the pre-selection repertoire. TCRdb re-hosts the immuneACCESS table, in-frame sequences only. Its copies lack some clones; in the studies checked, an unresolved V gene accounts for under half of them, and the cause for the rest is not known. D and trimming come from the DNA, and the V and J calls and clone size come from that table. The table for this sample lists roughly 500,000 clones; around 30% of them were counted only once. Around 0.065% of the sample lies in the top ten.

Each donor gave one peripheral blood draw, averaging approximately 110 mL, which was collected into heparinised tubes. Naive, central memory, regulatory and stem cell-like memory CD4+ T cells were sorted on a BD FACSAria II using a panel including CD45RO, CCR7, CD25, CD127, CD95 and CD27. Purity was above 95% for every sorted population. Right away, PBMCs were isolated by Lymphoprep density gradient centrifugation and were stained directly, with no culture step. Samples were stained and sorted in pairs, with one healthy donor and one patient per experiment, so that batch effects were minimized. In its sample, this clone was seen a few times. Its specific antigen is unknown. The sample holds no much larger clone one base away, and base qualities are not on file. Measured from the cysteine to the phenylalanine, the CDR3 is 18 residues long. Of all the DNA, just the CDR3 is kept, 54 bases in frame from base 1. Unmatched junction bases come to 19, with V trimmed by 6 bases and J by 8 bases. The germline V gene encodes CDR1 SEHNR and CDR2 FQNEAQ (reference sequence).

Sequenced sample: naive CD4+ T cells from blood. According to the study, the label for this sample's cell subset or site signals: true naive CD4+ T cells. The origin of this receptor is a young man in good health. The chain was built from TRBV7-9 and TRBJ2-1, and 10 bases in between align with TRBD1. The CDR3 is CASSKTGGSTGGPHEQFF. The DNA reads TGTGCCAGCAGTAAGACAGGGGGCTCGACGGGAGGGCCCCATGAGCAGTTCTTC. Joined to the reference TRBV7-9 and TRBJ2-1 proteins, this CDR3 gives the full variable domain: DTGVSQNPRHKITKRGQNVTFRCDPISEHNRLYWYRQTLGQGPEFLTYFQNEAQLEKSRLLSDRFSAERPKGSFSTLEIQRTEQGDSAMYLCASSKTGGSTGGPHEQFFGPGTRLTVL.